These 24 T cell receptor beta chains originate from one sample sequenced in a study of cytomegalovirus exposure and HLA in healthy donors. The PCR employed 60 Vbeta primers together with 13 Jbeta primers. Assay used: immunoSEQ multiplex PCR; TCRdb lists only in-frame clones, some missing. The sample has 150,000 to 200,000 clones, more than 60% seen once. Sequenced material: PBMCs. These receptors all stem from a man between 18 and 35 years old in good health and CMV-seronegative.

Here the CDR3 reads CASSSGQPARSFF. As DNA, the CDR3 is TGTGCCAGCAGCTCGGGACAGCCGGCGAGATCTTTCTTT. The V gene is TRBV7-3, the J gene TRBJ1-1; 7 nucleotides match TRBD1. Germline CDR1 and CDR2: SGHTA and FQGTGA. V was pared by 4 bases and J by 12 bases, with 11 bases of the junction left unmatched. CDR3 length: 13 amino acids.

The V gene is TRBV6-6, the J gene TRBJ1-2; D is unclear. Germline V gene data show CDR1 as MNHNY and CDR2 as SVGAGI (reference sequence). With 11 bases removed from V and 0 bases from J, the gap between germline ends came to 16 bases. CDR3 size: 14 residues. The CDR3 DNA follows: TGTGCCGGATTTAACAGCAGCCCTAACTATGGCTACACCTTC. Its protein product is CAGFNSSPNYGYTF.

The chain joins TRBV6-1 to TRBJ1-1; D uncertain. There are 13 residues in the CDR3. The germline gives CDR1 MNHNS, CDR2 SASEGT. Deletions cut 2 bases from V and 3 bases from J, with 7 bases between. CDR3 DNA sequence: TGTGCCAGCAGTGAATTGGAGGACACTGAAGCTTTCTTT. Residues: CASSELEDTEAFF.

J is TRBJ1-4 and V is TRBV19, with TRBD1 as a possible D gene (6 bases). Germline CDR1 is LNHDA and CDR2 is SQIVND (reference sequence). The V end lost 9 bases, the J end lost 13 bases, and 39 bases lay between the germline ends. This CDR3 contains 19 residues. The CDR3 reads CAREQGPKSYPEQLRGLFF. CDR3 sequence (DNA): TGTGCCAGGGAACAGGGACCGAAATCCTACCCCGAACAACTAAGGGGACTGTTTTTT. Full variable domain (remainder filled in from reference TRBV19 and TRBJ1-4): DGGITQSPKYLFRKEGQNVTLSCEQNLNHDAMYWYRQDPGQGLRLIYYSQIVNDFQKGDIAEGYSVSREKKESFPLTVTSAQKNPTAFYLCAREQGPKSYPEQLRGLFFGSGTQLSVL.

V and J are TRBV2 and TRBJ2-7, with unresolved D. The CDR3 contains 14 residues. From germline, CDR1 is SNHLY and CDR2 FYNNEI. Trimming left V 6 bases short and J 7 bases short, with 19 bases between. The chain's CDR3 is CASRVPHRVEEQYF. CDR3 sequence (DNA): TGTGCCAGCAGGGTACCGCATCGAGTGGAGGAGCAGTACTTC. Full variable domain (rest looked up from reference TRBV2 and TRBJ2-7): EPEVTQTPSHQVTQMGQEVILRCVPISNHLYFYWYRQILGQKVEFLVSFYNNEISEKSEIFDDQFSVERPDGSNFTLKIRSTKLEDSAMYFCASRVPHRVEEQYFGPGTRLTVT.

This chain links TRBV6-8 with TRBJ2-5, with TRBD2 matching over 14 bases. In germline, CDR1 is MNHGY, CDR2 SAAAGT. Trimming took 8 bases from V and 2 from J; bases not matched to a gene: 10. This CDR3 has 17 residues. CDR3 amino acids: CASPCGGLAGEQETQYF. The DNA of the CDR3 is TGTGCCAGCCCCTGTGGGGGACTAGCGGGGGAGCAAGAGACCCAGTACTTC.

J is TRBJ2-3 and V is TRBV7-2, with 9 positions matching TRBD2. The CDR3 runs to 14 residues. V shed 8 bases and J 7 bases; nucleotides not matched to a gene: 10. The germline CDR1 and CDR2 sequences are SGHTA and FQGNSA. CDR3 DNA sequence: TGTGCCAGCCAGCGGGAGGCTGCCTTATATACGCAGTATTTT. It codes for CASQREAALYTQYF.

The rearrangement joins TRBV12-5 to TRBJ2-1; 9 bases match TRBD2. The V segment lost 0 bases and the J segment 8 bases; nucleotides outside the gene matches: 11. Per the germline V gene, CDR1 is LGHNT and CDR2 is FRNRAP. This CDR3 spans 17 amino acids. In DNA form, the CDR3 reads TGTGCTAGTGGTTTGGTACTAGGGGCGGGAGGGCCGGATGAGCAGTTCTTC. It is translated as CASGLVLGAGGPDEQFF.

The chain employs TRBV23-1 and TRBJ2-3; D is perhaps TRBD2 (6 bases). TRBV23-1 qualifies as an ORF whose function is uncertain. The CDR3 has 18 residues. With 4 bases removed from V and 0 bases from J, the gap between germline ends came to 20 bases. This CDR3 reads CASSLWVSGATSTDTQYF. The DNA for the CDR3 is TGCGCCAGCAGTCTCTGGGTTAGCGGTGCAACTAGCACAGATACGCAGTATTTT.

Here the CDR3 DNA reads TGTGCCAGCAGGGCCGACAGGGGTTTATGTGAAGCTTTCTTT. As protein: CASRADRGLCEAFF. V gene TRBV2 combines with J gene TRBJ1-1; TRBD1 aligns across 8 bases. Germline loops: CDR1 SNHLY, CDR2 FYNNEI. V trimming: 6 bases; J trimming: 7 bases; junction bases outside the gene matches: 10. This CDR3 spans 14 amino acids.

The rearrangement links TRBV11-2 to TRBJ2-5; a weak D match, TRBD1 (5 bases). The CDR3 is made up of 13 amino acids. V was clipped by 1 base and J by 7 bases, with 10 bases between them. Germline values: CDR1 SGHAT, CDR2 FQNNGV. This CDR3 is CASSLGGHPTQYF. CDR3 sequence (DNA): TGTGCCAGCAGCTTAGGGGGCCACCCGACCCAGTACTTC.

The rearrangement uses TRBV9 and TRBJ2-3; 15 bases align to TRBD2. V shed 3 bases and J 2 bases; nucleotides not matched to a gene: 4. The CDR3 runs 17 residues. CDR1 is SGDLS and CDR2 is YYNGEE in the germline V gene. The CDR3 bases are TGTGCCAGCAGCGCGGGACTAGCGGGGGGAGTCACAGATACGCAGTATTTT. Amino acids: CASSAGLAGGVTDTQYF.

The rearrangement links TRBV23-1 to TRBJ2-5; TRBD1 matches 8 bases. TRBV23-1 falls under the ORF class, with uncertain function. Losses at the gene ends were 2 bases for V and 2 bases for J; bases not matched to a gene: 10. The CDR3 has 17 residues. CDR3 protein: CASSQIYQGAPQETQYF. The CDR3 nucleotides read TGCGCCAGCAGTCAAATCTACCAGGGGGCTCCTCAAGAGACCCAGTACTTC.

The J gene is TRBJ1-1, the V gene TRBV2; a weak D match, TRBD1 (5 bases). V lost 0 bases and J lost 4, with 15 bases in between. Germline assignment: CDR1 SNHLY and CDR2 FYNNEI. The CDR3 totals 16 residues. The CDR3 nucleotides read TGTGCCAGCAGTGAAGCTGGGAGGGGTTACGGCACTGAAGCTTTCTTT. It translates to CASSEAGRGYGTEAFF.

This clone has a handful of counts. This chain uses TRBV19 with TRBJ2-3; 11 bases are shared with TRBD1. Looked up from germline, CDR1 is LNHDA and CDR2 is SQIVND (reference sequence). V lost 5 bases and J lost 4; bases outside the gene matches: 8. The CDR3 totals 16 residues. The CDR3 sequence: CASSSGPGQGADTQYF. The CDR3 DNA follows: TGTGCCAGTAGTTCTGGGCCGGGACAGGGGGCAGATACGCAGTATTTT.

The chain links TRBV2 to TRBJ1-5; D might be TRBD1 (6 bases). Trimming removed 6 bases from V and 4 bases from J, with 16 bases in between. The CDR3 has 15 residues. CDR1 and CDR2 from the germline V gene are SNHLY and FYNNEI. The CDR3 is CASRRRGRPNQPQHF. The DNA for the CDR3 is TGTGCCAGCAGGCGCAGGGGCAGACCTAATCAGCCCCAGCATTTT.

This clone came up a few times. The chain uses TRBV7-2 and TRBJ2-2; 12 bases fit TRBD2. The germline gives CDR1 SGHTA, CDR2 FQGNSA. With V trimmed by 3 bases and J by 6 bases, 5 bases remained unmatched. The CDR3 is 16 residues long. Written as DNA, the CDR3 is TGTGCCAGCAGCTTGTCCCTAGCGGGAGGGGCCGGGGAGCTGTTTTTT. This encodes CASSLSLAGGAGELFF. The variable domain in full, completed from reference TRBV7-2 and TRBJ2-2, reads GAGVSQSPSNKVTEKGKDVELRCDPISGHTALYWYRQSLGQGLEFLIYFQGNSAPDKSGLPSDRFSAERTGGSVSTLTIQRTQQEDSAVYLCASSLSLAGGAGELFFGEGSRLTVL.

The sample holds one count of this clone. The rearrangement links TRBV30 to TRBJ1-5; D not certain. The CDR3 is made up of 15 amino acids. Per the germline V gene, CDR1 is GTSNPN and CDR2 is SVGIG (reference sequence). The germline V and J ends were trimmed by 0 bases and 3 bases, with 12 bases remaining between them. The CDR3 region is CAWSVFGSYNQPQHF. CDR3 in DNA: TGTGCCTGGAGTGTATTCGGGAGTTACAATCAGCCCCAGCATTTT.

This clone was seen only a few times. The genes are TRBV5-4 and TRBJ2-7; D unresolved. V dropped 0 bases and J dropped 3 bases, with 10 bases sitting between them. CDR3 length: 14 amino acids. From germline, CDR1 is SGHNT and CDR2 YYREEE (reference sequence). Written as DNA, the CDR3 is TGTGCCAGCAGCTTGGACAGTGACCACTACGAGCAGTACTTC. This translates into CASSLDSDHYEQYF.

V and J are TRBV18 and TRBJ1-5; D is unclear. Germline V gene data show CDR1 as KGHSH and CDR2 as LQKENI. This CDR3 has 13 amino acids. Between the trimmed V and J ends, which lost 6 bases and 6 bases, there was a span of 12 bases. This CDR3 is CASSPGVSQPQHF. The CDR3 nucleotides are TGTGCCAGCTCTCCCGGGGTTTCTCAGCCCCAGCATTTT.

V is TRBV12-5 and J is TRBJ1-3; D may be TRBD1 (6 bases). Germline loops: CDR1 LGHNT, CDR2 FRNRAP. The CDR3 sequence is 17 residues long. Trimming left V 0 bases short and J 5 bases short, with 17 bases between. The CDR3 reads CASGLVVSGDTRNTIYF. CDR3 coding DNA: TGTGCTAGTGGTTTGGTAGTTTCTGGGGACACGAGAAACACCATATATTTT.

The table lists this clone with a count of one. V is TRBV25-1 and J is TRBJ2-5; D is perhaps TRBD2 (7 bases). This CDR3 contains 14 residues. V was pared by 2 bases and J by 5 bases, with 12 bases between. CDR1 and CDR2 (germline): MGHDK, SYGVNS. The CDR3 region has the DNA TGTGCCAGCAGTGAACCTCGGGGGGCGGAGACCCAGTACTTC. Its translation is CASSEPRGAETQYF.

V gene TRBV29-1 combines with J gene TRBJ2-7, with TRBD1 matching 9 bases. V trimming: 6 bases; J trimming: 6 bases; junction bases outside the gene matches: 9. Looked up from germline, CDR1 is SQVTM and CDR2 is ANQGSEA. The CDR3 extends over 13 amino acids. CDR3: CSVTGTGYSEQYF. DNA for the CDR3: TGCAGCGTAACCGGGACAGGGTATTCCGAGCAGTACTTC.

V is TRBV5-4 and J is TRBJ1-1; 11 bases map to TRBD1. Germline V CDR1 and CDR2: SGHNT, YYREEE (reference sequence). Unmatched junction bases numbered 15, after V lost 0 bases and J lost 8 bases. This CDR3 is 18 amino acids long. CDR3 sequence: CASSLDGQGASMDTEAFF. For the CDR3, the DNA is TGTGCCAGCAGCTTGGACGGACAGGGGGCGAGTATGGATACCGAAGCTTTCTTT.